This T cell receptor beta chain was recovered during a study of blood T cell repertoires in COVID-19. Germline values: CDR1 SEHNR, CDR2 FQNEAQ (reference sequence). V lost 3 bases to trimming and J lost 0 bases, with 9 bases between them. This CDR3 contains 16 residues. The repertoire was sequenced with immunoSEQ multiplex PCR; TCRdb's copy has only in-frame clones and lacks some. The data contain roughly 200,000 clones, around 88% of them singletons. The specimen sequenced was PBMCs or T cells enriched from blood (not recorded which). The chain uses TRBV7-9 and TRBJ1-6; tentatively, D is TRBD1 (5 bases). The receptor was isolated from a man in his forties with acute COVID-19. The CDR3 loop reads CASSFGASSYNSPLHF. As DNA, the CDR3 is TGTGCCAGCAGCTTTGGGGCCAGCTCCTATAATTCACCCCTCCACTTT.